The following is a TCR beta chain sequence with its context. No antigen is known for it. The data originate from a study of beta chain features in type 1 diabetes. Overall study: When patients were set against healthy donors, age, gender and cell yields were similar.

Per the germline V gene, CDR1 is SGHRS and CDR2 is YFSETQ. The CDR3 totals 12 residues. V shed 4 bases and J shed 2 bases, with 6 bases lying between them. On average, the one heparinised blood draw given by each donor was about 100 mL. Each population that was sorted was more than 95% pure. Whole-study findings and limits: The study found moderately but significantly shorter TCRB CDR3s in all four CD4+ subsets of Type 1 diabetes patients. When VDJ junctions were examined, type 1 diabetes patients showed fewer insertions and more deletions.

Expressed TCRB transcripts were sequenced after all isolated RNA was converted to cDNA. Libraries were prepared by immunoSEQ multiplex PCR; TCRdb keeps only in-frame clonotypes and omits some of them. The top ten hold just under 0.04% of the sample, which has about 660,000 clones, over 11% seen once. The sequencing input was naive CD4+ T cells from blood. The V and J genes are TRBV5-1 and TRBJ2-5; no firm D call. This clonotype originated in a man between 18 and 35 years old with type 1 diabetes. The CDR3 DNA is TGCGCCAGCAGCGTGTCTCAAGAGACCCAGTACTTC. Translation: CASSVSQETQYF.